This T cell receptor (beta chain) was sequenced during a study of identical twins. This clonotype has only a few counts. In TCRdb, the 5' RACE reads were re-called with MiXCR into one record per CDR3 protein. The sample has approximately 530,000 distinct CDR3 sequences, 20% to 25% seen once. V lost 4 bases to trimming and J lost 6 bases, with 10 bases between them. Per the germline V gene, CDR1 is KGHDR and CDR2 is SFDVKD. The CDR3 has 13 amino acids. The sample also formed part of further work on yellow fever vaccine responses in identical twins.

The J gene is TRBJ2-3, the V gene TRBV24-1; D perhaps matches TRBD1 (5 bases). Material for sequencing was CD4+ T cells sorted from blood. The sequence came from a woman between 18 and 29 years old in good health. The CDR3 DNA follows: TGTGCCACCAGTGAATCAGGGCAGGATACGCAGTATTTT. This codes for CATSESGQDTQYF.